A single sample is the source of the 24 T cell receptor beta chains below, sequenced in a study of OX40 agonist ivuxolimab in advanced cancers. Data came from immunoSEQ multiplex PCR; TCRdb stores just in-frame clones and leaves some out. Of some 58,000 clones in the sample, about nine tenths were seen once. This specimen was CD4+ or CD8+ T cells sorted from blood, taken in a trial of the OX40 agonist ivuxolimab. The source is an adult with an advanced solid tumor such as melanoma, head and neck, liver or kidney cancer.

This clone was seen just once. The chain carries TRBV7-8 and TRBJ2-3; 9 bases map to TRBD1. Germline CDR1 is SGHVS and CDR2 is FQNEAQ. This CDR3 comprises 16 residues. With 3 bases clipped from V and 2 bases from J, the junction kept 6 bases outside the gene matches. Here the CDR3 reads CASSFMGTGNTDTQYF. In DNA, the CDR3 is TGTGCCAGCAGCTTCATGGGGACAGGGAACACAGATACGCAGTATTTT.

V gene TRBV9 combines with J gene TRBJ2-5, with TRBD2 identical over 9 bases. Trimming took 4 bases from V and 5 from J; bases not matched to a gene: 12. Germline values: CDR1 SGDLS, CDR2 YYNGEE. This CDR3 contains 16 residues. CDR3 region: CASSLSGGTIGETQYF. Written as DNA, the CDR3 is TGTGCCAGCAGCCTTAGCGGGGGTACAATCGGGGAGACCCAGTACTTC.

The rearrangement links TRBV5-1 to TRBJ2-1, with unresolved D. V was cut by 0 bases and J by 7 bases, with 11 bases left in between. The CDR3 is made up of 14 amino acids. The V gene's germline CDR1 is SGHRS and CDR2 YFSETQ. The CDR3 DNA is TGCGCCAGCAGCTTGGCATTAGGGCTAAATGAGCAGTTCTTC. Translation gives CASSLALGLNEQFF.

The chain uses TRBV7-9 and TRBJ2-5; 8 nucleotides agree with TRBD2. CDR1 SEHNR and CDR2 FQNEAQ come from the germline V gene (reference sequence). The CDR3 extends over 14 amino acids. V shed 2 bases and J 5 bases; nucleotides not matched to a gene: 4. The CDR3 DNA is TGTGCCAGCAGCTTACTTAGCGGGAAGGAGACCCAGTACTTC. It encodes CASSLLSGKETQYF.

CDR3 sequence: CASSSRPGLAASTQYF. DNA of the CDR3: TGTGCCAGCAGCTCGAGACCGGGACTAGCGGCATCGACGCAGTATTTT. This chain links TRBV6-4 with TRBJ2-3; the match to TRBD2 covers 11 bases. V gave up 6 bases and J gave up 9 bases; unmatched junction bases: 14. The germline gives CDR1 MRHNA, CDR2 SNTAGT. The length of the CDR3 is 16 residues.

About this clone: Sequence at one end of the junction differs from germline and may be a read error. J is TRBJ2-7 and V is TRBV2, with D perhaps matching TRBD1 (7 bases). This CDR3 has 15 amino acids. Per the germline V gene, CDR1 is SNHLY and CDR2 is FYNNEI. CDR3 region: CASSEAGGGVYEQYF. The CDR3 DNA is TGTGCCAGCAGCGAAGCTGGAGGGGGCGTTTACGAGCAGTACTTC.

This rearrangement joins TRBV11-3 to TRBJ2-3; D remains unclear. The germline CDR1 and CDR2 sequences are SGHNT and YENEEA. The CDR3 extends over 15 amino acids. Trimming stripped 0 bases from V and 6 bases from J, with 13 bases between. The CDR3 DNA sequence: TGTGCCAGCAGCTTAGATAGTTCGTTTGAGGATACGCAGTATTTT. This translates into CASSLDSSFEDTQYF. The variable domain in full, with the rest retrieved from reference TRBV11-3 and TRBJ2-3, is EAGVVQSPRYKIIEKKQPVAFWCNPISGHNTLYWYLQNLGQGPELLIRYENEEAVDDSQLPKDRFSAERLKGVDSTLKIQPAELGDSAVYLCASSLDSSFEDTQYFGPGTRLTVL.

This chain uses TRBV2 with TRBJ1-2; D is uncertain. V lost 8 bases and J lost 0, with 16 bases in between. The germline V gene has CDR1 SNHLY and CDR2 FYNNEI. This CDR3 is built from 15 residues. The CDR3 DNA reads TGTGCCAGCGGACGAGGCGTTCCAGCTAACTATGGCTACACCTTC. The encoded protein is CASGRGVPANYGYTF.

The chain carries TRBV19 and TRBJ1-1, with no clear D. The ends were cut back, 7 bases at V and 2 bases at J, with 11 bases in the middle. CDR1 is LNHDA and CDR2 is SQIVND in the germline V gene (reference sequence). The CDR3 totals 13 residues. As DNA, the CDR3 is TGTGCCAGTACCCTCAGTCTCAACACTGAAGCTTTCTTT. Translated, it gives CASTLSLNTEAFF.

The J gene is TRBJ1-4, the V gene TRBV28; D unclear. Trimming cost V 6 bases and J 6 bases, with 14 bases left between them. Per germline, CDR1 MDHEN and CDR2 SYDVKM. The CDR3 runs to 14 residues. The chain's CDR3 is CASSTTIGYEKLFF. The CDR3 region has the DNA TGTGCCAGCAGCACGACCATAGGTTATGAAAAACTGTTTTTT.

In its sample, this clone was seen once. The DNA of the CDR3 is TGTGCCAGCAAGGAGGGGACTAGCGGGGGCTACGAGCAGTACTTC. Protein sequence: CASKEGTSGGYEQYF. The J gene is TRBJ2-7, the V gene TRBV2; 14 bases match TRBD2. The germline CDR1 and CDR2 sequences are SNHLY and FYNNEI. After removal of 7 bases from V and 3 bases from J, the junction contained 5 bases not matched to a gene. This CDR3 spans 15 amino acids.

The V call is TRBV6-1, the J call TRBJ2-5, with D perhaps TRBD1 or TRBD2 (5 bases each). The DNA end is more similar to TRBJ2-7, so the J call may be wrong. Germline V gene sequence: CDR1 MNHNS, CDR2 SASEGT. The CDR3 consists of 15 residues. The CDR3 DNA reads TGTGCCAGCAGCGGCACCGGGGCCAGCTCCTACGAGCAGTACTTC. Amino acid sequence: CASSGTGASSYEQYF.

DNA of the CDR3: TGTGCCAGCCGGGGAGCGGGAGTTTATGAGCAGTTCTTC. This gives the protein CASRGAGVYEQFF. The chain uses TRBV2 and TRBJ2-1; 8 bases line up with TRBD2. Germline loops: CDR1 SNHLY, CDR2 FYNNEI. V gave up 8 bases and J gave up 8 bases; unmatched junction bases: 8. This CDR3 is built from 13 residues.

The chain uses TRBV29-1 and TRBJ1-2; D unclear. CDR3 length: 10 residues. The V end was cut by 1 base, the J end by 6 bases, with 3 bases between. Germline CDR1 reads SQVTM; CDR2 reads ANQGSEA. In nucleotides, the CDR3 is TGCAGCGTTGAAGGAGATGGCTACACCTTC. Encoded protein: CSVEGDGYTF. The full variable domain, with the rest looked up from reference TRBV29-1 and TRBJ1-2, is SAVISQKPSRDICQRGTSLTIQCQVDSQVTMMFWYRQQPGQSLTLIATANQGSEATYESGFVIDKFPISRPNLTFSTLTVSNMSPEDSSIYLCSVEGDGYTFGSGTRLTVV.

This rearrangement joins TRBV11-2 to TRBJ1-4; maybe TRBD1 (5 bases). CDR3 length: 15 residues. Germline V CDR1 and CDR2: SGHAT, FQNNGV. V lost 4 bases and J 4 bases, leaving 13 bases between the germline ends. CDR3 in amino acids: CASSWGVGINEKLFF. The CDR3, as DNA: TGTGCCAGCAGCTGGGGGGTGGGGATTAATGAAAAACTGTTTTTT.

The chain couples TRBV5-1 to TRBJ2-1; possibly TRBD2 for D (5 bases). This CDR3 is built from 14 residues. V gave up 0 bases and J gave up 3 bases, with 7 bases separating them. Germline-derived CDR1 and CDR2 are SGHRS and YFSETQ. The CDR3 DNA reads as TGCGCCAGCAGCTTGGGCGGGCACTACAATGAGCAGTTCTTC. Translation: CASSLGGHYNEQFF.

The chain employs TRBV6-5 and TRBJ1-2, with a possible D match to TRBD1 (6 bases). This CDR3 comprises 14 residues. Germline V lookup: CDR1 MNHEY, CDR2 SVGAGI. The V end was cut by 6 bases, the J end by 4 bases, with 15 bases between. DNA for the CDR3: TGTGCCAGCAGGACTCTCACAGGGCGCTATGGCTACACCTTC. This sequence encodes CASRTLTGRYGYTF.

This chain uses TRBV7-9 with TRBJ1-4; possible D gene TRBD1, 6 bases. V lost 0 bases and J 7 bases, leaving 12 bases between the germline ends. CDR3 size: 15 residues. CDR1 is SEHNR and CDR2 is FQNEAQ in the germline V gene (reference sequence). The CDR3 sequence is CASSLAEGDGEKLFF. The CDR3 DNA sequence: TGTGCCAGCAGCTTAGCGGAGGGGGATGGTGAAAAACTGTTTTTT.

The gene calls are TRBV25-1 and TRBJ2-7; D unclear. V dropped 2 bases and J dropped 2 bases, with 1 base sitting between them. The CDR3 is made up of 11 amino acids. Germline-derived CDR1 and CDR2 are MGHDK and SYGVNS. The CDR3 spells CASSETYEQYF. As DNA, the CDR3 is TGTGCCAGCAGTGAAACCTACGAGCAGTACTTC.

The rearrangement joins TRBV2 to TRBJ1-6; D remains unclear. V lost 7 bases to trimming and J lost 7 bases, with 11 bases between them. This CDR3 is built from 13 residues. Per the germline V gene, CDR1 is SNHLY and CDR2 is FYNNEI. CDR3 DNA sequence: TGTGCCAGCACCCCCGAAGGGAATTCACCCCTCCACTTT. It translates to CASTPEGNSPLHF.

This chain connects TRBV11-3 to TRBJ2-3, with 10 bases matching TRBD2. The length of the CDR3 is 16 residues. Trimming took 5 bases from V and 3 from J; bases not matched to a gene: 8. Germline CDR1 reads SGHNT; CDR2 reads YENEEA. The CDR3 here is CASSPQAGGPTDTQYF. As DNA, the CDR3 is TGTGCCAGCAGCCCTCAAGCGGGAGGGCCAACAGATACGCAGTATTTT.

The chain is built from TRBV6-5 and TRBJ1-5; a possible D gene is TRBD1 (5 bases). The CDR3 totals 14 residues. The germline CDR1 and CDR2 sequences are MNHEY and SVGAGI. Trimming shortened V by 6 bases and J by 4 bases, and 13 bases separated the two germline ends. The CDR3 sequence: CASRSGGSNQPQHF. The CDR3 coding sequence is TGTGCCAGCAGATCGGGGGGGTCAAATCAGCCCCAGCATTTT.

This sequence joins TRBV6-1 and TRBJ2-7; the match to TRBD2 covers 7 bases. This CDR3 spans 14 amino acids. Germline assignment: CDR1 MNHNS and CDR2 SASEGT. J lost 5 bases, V lost 6 bases, and 10 bases had no gene match. CDR3 amino acids: CASSAGGEGDEQYF. DNA for the CDR3: TGTGCCAGCAGCGCCGGAGGGGAGGGAGACGAGCAGTACTTC.

The V call is TRBV27, the J call TRBJ2-1; the match to TRBD2 covers 7 bases. The CDR3 consists of 17 residues. Trimming cost V 3 bases and J 4 bases; bases outside gene matches: 12. Germline V gives CDR1 MNHEY, CDR2 SMNVEV (reference sequence). CDR3 DNA sequence: TGTGCCAGCAGTTTCAAACCAGGACCCGGGGGGTACAATGAGCAGTTCTTC. Protein sequence: CASSFKPGPGGYNEQFF.